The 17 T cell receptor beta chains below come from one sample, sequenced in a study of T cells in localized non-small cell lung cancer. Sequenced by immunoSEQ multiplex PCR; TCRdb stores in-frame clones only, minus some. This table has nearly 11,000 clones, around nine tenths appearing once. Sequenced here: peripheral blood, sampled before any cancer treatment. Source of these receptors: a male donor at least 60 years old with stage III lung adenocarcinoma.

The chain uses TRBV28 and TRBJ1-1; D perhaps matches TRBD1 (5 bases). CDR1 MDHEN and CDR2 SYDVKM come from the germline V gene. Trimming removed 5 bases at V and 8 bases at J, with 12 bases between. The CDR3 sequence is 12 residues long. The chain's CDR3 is CASSDWRGEAFF. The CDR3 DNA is TGTGCCAGCAGTGACTGGCGGGGGGAAGCTTTCTTT.

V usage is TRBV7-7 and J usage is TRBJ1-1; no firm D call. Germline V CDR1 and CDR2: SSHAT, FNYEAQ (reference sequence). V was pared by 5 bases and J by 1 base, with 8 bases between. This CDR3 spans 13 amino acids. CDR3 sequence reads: CASSPEPNTEAFF. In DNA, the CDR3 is TGTGCCAGCAGCCCGGAGCCGAACACTGAAGCTTTCTTT.

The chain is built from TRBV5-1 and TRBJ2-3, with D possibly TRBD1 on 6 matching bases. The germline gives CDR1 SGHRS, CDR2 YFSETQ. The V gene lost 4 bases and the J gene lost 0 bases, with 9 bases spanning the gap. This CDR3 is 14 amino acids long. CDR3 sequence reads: CASSRGQSTDTQYF. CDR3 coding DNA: TGCGCCAGCAGCCGCGGACAGAGCACAGATACGCAGTATTTT.

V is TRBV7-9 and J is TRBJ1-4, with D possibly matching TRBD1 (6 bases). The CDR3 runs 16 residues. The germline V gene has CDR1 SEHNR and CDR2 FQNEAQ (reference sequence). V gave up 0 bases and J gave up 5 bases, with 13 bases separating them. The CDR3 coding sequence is TGTGCCAGCAGCTTAGCGCAAGGGGGAGCCAATGAAAAACTGTTTTTT. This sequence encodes CASSLAQGGANEKLFF.

The CDR3 region is CASSKRAGNQPQHF. The CDR3 nucleotides read TGTGCCAGCAGCAAAAGGGCGGGAAATCAGCCCCAGCATTTT. The chain couples TRBV7-8 to TRBJ1-5, with unresolved D. V shed 5 bases and J shed 4 bases, with 12 bases lying between them. Germline V gene data show CDR1 as SGHVS and CDR2 as FQNEAQ. This CDR3 is built from 14 residues.

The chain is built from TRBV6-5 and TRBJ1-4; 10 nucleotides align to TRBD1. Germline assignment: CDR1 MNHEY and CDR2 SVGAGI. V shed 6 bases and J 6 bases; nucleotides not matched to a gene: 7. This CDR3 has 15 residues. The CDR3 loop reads CASRLTGTGDEKLFF. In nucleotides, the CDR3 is TGTGCCAGCAGGCTCACCGGGACAGGGGATGAAAAACTGTTTTTT.

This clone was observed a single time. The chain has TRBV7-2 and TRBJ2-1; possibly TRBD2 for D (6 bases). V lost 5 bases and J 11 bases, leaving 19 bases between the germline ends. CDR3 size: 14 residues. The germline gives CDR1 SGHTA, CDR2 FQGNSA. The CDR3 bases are TGTGCCAGCAGCCCTCTGGGAGGCCGGGGCCAGCAGTTCTTC. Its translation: CASSPLGGRGQQFF. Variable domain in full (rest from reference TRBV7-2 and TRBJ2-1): GAGVSQSPSNKVTEKGKDVELRCDPISGHTALYWYRQSLGQGLEFLIYFQGNSAPDKSGLPSDRFSAERTGGSVSTLTIQRTQQEDSAVYLCASSPLGGRGQQFFGPGTRLTVL.

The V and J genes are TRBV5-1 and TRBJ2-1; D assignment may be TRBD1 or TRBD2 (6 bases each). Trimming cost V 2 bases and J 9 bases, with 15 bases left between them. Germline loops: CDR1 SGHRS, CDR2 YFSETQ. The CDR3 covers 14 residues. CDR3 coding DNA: TGCGCCAGCAGCTTACGTTCGGGGGCGCGTGAGCAGTTCTTC. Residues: CASSLRSGAREQFF.

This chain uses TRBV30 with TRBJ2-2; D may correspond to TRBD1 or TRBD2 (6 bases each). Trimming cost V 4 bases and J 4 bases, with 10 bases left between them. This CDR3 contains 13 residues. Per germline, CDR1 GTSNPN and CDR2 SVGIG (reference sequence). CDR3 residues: CAWTRGPTGELFF. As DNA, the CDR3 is TGTGCCTGGACTCGGGGGCCCACCGGGGAGCTGTTTTTT.

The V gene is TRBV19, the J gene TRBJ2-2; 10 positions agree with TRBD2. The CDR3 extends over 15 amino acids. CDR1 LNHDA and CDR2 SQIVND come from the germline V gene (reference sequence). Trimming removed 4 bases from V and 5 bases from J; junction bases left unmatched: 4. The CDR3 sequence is CASSTSGSSTGELFF. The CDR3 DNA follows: TGTGCCAGTAGTACTAGCGGGAGCTCTACCGGGGAGCTGTTTTTT.

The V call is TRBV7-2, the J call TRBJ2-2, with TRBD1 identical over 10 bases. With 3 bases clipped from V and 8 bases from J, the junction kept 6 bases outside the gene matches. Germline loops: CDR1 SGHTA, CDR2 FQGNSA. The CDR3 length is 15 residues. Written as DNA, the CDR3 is TGTGCCAGCAGCTTCAGACAGGGGGCTGTTGGGGAGCTGTTTTTT. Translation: CASSFRQGAVGELFF.

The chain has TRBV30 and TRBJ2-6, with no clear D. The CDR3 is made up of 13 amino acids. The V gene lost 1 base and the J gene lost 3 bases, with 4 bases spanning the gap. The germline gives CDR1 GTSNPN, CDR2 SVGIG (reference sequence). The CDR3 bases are TGTGCCTGGAGTGGCAGTGGGGCCAACGTCCTGACTTTC. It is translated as CAWSGSGANVLTF.

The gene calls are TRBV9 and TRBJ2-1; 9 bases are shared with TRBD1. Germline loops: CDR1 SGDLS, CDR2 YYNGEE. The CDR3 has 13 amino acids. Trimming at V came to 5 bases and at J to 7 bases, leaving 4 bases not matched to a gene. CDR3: CASRPGTGNEQFF. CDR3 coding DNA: TGTGCCAGCAGGCCCGGGACAGGGAATGAGCAGTTCTTC. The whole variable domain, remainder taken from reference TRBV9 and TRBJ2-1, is DSGVTQTPKHLITATGQRVTLRCSPRSGDLSVYWYQQSLDQGLQFLIQYYNGEERAKGNILERFSAQQFPDLHSELNLSSLELGDSALYFCASRPGTGNEQFFGPGTRLTVL.

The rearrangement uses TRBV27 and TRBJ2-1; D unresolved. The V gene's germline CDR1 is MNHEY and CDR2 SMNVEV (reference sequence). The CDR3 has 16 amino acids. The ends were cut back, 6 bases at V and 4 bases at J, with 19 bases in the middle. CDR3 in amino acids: CASRGTAIKIYNEQFF. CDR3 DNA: TGTGCCAGCAGAGGCACCGCGATAAAGATTTACAATGAGCAGTTCTTC.

CDR3 amino acids: CATSRGGTSGPLHTETQYF. DNA of the CDR3: TGTGCCACCAGCAGAGGTGGGACTAGCGGCCCCCTGCACACAGAGACCCAGTACTTC. The chain combines TRBV15 with TRBJ2-5; 11 nucleotides line up with TRBD2. CDR1 is LNHNV, CDR2 YYDKDF, per germline (reference sequence). The CDR3 runs to 19 residues. The trim removed 1 base at V and 4 bases at J, leaving 14 bases unmatched.

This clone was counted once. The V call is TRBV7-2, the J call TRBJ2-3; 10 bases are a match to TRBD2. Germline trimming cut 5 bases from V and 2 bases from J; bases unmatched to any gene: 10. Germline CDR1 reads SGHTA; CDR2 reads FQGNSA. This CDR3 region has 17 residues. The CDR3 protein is CASSRPGLATDTDTQYF. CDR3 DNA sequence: TGTGCCAGCAGCCGCCCGGGACTAGCGACCGACACAGATACGCAGTATTTT.

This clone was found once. The chain's CDR3 is CASSGQIKAHYNEQFF. The CDR3 DNA sequence: TGTGCCAGCAGCGGCCAGATTAAGGCCCACTACAATGAGCAGTTCTTC. The J gene is TRBJ2-1, the V gene TRBV9; the D is unclear. The CDR3 loop spans 16 amino acids. The V end was cut by 3 bases, the J end by 3 bases, with 16 bases between. Per germline, CDR1 SGDLS and CDR2 YYNGEE.